This T cell receptor beta chain was captured in a study of cytomegalovirus exposure and HLA in healthy donors. Study details: Drawn from HLA-typed donors, tens of millions of unique TCRs were held in an early data release.

PCR involved 60 Vbeta and 13 Jbeta primers. The method was immunoSEQ multiplex PCR; TCRdb's version includes in-frame clones alone and lacks a portion of them. The table shows some 220,000 clones, with around four fifths occurring only once. The receptor comes from an older woman in good health and CMV-seropositive. Input material: PBMCs.

CDR3 coding DNA: TGTGCCAGCAGCCAAGTGGGGGGTGGCGAAAAACTGTTTTTT. It specifies CASSQVGGGEKLFF. This sequence joins TRBV4-2 and TRBJ1-4, with TRBD1 as a possible D gene (5 bases). With 1 base removed from V and 8 bases from J, the gap between germline ends came to 11 bases. The germline gives CDR1 LGHNA, CDR2 YNFKEQ. There are 14 residues in the CDR3.